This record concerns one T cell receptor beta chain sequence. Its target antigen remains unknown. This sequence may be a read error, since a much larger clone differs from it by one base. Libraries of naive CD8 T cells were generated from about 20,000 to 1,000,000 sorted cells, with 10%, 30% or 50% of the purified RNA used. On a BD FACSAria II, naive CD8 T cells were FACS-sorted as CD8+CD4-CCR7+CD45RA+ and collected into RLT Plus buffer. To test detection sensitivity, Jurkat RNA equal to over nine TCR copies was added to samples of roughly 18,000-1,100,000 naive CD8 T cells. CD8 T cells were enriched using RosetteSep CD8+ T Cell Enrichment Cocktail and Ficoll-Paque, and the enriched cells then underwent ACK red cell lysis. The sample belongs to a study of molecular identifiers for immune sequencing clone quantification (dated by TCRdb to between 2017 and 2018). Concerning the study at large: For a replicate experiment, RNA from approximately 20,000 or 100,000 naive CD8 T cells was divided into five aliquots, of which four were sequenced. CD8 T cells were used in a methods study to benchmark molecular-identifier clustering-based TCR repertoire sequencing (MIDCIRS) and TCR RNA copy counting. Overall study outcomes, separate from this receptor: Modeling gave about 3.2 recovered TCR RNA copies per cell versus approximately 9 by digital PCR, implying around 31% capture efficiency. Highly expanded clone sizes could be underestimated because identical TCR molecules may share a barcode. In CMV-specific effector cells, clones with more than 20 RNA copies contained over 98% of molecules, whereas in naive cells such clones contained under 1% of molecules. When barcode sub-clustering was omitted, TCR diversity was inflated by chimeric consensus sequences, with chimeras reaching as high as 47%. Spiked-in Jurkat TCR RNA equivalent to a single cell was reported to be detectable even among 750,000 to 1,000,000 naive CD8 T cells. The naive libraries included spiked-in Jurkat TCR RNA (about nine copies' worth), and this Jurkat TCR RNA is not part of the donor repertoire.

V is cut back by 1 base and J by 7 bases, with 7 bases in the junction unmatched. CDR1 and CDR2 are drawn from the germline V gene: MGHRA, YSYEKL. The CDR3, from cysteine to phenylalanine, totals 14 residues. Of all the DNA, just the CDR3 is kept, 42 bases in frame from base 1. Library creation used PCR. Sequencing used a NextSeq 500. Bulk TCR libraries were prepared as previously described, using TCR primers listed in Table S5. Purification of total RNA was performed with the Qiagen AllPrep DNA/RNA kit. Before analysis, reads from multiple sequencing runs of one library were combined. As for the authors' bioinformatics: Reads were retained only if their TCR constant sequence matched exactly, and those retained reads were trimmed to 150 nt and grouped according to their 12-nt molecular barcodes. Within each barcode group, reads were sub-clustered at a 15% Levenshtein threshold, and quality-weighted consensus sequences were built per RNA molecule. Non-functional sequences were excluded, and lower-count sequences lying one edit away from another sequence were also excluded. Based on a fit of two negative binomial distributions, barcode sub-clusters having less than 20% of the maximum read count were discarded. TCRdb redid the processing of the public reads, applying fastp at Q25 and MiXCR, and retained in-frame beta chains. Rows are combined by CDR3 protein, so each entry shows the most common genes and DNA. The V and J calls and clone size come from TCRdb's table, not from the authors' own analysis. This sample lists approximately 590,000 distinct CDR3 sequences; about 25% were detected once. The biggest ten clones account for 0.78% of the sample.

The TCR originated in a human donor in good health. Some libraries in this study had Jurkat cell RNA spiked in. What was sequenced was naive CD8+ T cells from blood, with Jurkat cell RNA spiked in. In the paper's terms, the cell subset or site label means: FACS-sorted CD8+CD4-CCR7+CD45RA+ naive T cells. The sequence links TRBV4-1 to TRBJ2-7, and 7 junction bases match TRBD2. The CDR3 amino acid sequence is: CASSQVRGGKEQYF. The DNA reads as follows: TGCGCCAGCAGCCAAGTTCGCGGGGGAAAAGAGCAGTACTTC.